One sample yielded the 6 T cell receptor beta chains listed below, sequenced in a study of monozygotic twins with inflammatory bowel disease. TCRdb re-called the 5' RACE reads; one entry per CDR3 protein, DNA not given. There are about 160,000 distinct CDR3 sequences in the sample, with approximately 3% held by the top ten. Sequences were obtained from blood. The receptors shown here come from a human donor with ulcerative colitis or Crohn's disease, or a healthy co-twin of an affected twin (not recorded which).

The V and J genes are TRBV5-1 and TRBJ1-4; TCRdb gives TRBD1 as the D gene, but with no DNA this cannot be confirmed. The CDR3 runs to 16 residues. Germline V lookup: CDR1 SGHRS, CDR2 YFSETQ. The CDR3 is CASSSPGGKANEKLFF.

This chain connects TRBV21-1 to TRBJ2-5; the D gene TCRdb calls, TRBD1, cannot be checked with no DNA. TRBV21-1 is described as a pseudogene. This CDR3 spans 13 amino acids. The CDR3 protein is CARPGADQETQYF.

The rearrangement links TRBV13 to TRBJ1-6; the D call from TCRdb, TRBD1, cannot be confirmed without DNA. The length of the CDR3 is 20 residues. Germline V gives CDR1 PRHDT, CDR2 FYEKMQ (reference sequence). This CDR3 is CASSLPPGQGAGSYNSPLHF.

The V call is TRBV28, the J call TRBJ2-2. The CDR3 runs 14 residues. CDR1 is MDHEN and CDR2 is SYDVKM in the germline V gene. The CDR3 sequence is CASSLGFLAGELFF.

V usage is TRBV6-1 and J usage is TRBJ2-4; TCRdb selects TRBD2, and the lack of DNA leaves this call unchecked. In germline, CDR1 is MNHNS, CDR2 SASEGT. The CDR3 consists of 15 residues. The CDR3 loop is CASSRESGGKNIQYF.

The chain's CDR3 is CASSLNGRNTGELFF. V gene TRBV7-3 combines with J gene TRBJ2-2. The V gene's germline CDR1 is SGHTA and CDR2 FQGTGA. The CDR3 extends over 15 amino acids.